One and the same sample provided the 11 T cell receptor beta chains below, sequenced in a study of post-analysis software for immune sequencing data. Study results and caveats: Compared with controls, patients had more of 4 to 6 TRBV segments, including TRBV5-6, TRBV5-1 and TRBV20-1.

These receptors lack a known antigen. Unique molecular identifiers tagged the TCR beta cDNA libraries. TCRdb itself ran the PCR reads through MiXCR, one entry per CDR3 protein. The sample comprises approximately 690,000 distinct CDR3 sequences, 55% to 70% of which are singletons, and about 11% rests with the top ten. The sequenced sample was blood. The receptors originated from a girl aged 2 to 10 with multiple sclerosis.

This clonotype was counted a few times. The genes are TRBV29-1 and TRBJ1-1; 7 bases are shared with TRBD1. The CDR3 spans 11 residues. The germline CDR1 and CDR2 sequences are SQVTM and ANQGSEA. The J segment lost 4 bases and the V segment lost 7 bases, leaving 3 bases of the junction unmatched. CDR3 region: CSARDSTEAFF. Written as DNA, the CDR3 is TGCAGCGCCCGGGACAGCACTGAAGCTTTCTTT.

The sample holds a few counts of this clonotype. The chain is built from TRBV5-5 and TRBJ2-7; 9 nucleotides align to TRBD1. Losses at the gene ends were 4 bases for V and 5 bases for J; bases not matched to a gene: 1. The CDR3 loop spans 12 amino acids. Germline V gene sequence: CDR1 SGHKS, CDR2 YYEKEE (reference sequence). CDR3 residues: CASSRTGDEQYF. The DNA of the CDR3 is TGTGCCAGCAGCCGGACAGGGGACGAGCAGTACTTC.

This chain uses TRBV25-1 with TRBJ2-3; 7 bases agree with TRBD2. V lost 2 bases to trimming and J lost 2 bases; unmatched junction nucleotides: 4. The CDR3 runs 15 residues. Germline CDR1 and CDR2: MGHDK and SYGVNS. The CDR3 bases are TGTGCCAGCAGTGAACTAGCGGTCCTCACAGATACGCAGTATTTT. Amino acids: CASSELAVLTDTQYF.

This clonotype has only a few counts. The chain recombines TRBV7-6 with TRBJ2-3; 11 nucleotides match TRBD2. V dropped 5 bases and J dropped 1; count of bases not matched to a gene: 8. The CDR3 length is 17 residues. The germline gives CDR1 SGHVS, CDR2 FNYEAQ. CDR3 sequence: CASSVGTSGFRTDTQYF. For the CDR3, the DNA is TGTGCCAGCAGCGTCGGGACTAGCGGCTTCCGCACAGATACGCAGTATTTT.

The V and J genes are TRBV20-1 and TRBJ1-1; D gene unclear. Germline CDR1 and CDR2: DFQATT and SNEGSKA (reference sequence). This CDR3 has 14 amino acids. Between the trimmed V and J ends, which lost 3 bases and 1 base, there was a span of 12 bases. The CDR3 DNA reads as TGCAGTGCTAGTCTCGGCGGTGGGAACACTGAAGCTTTCTTT. Translating gives CSASLGGGNTEAFF.

This sequence joins TRBV29-1 and TRBJ2-1; 9 bases are shared with TRBD2. Germline CDR1 is SQVTM and CDR2 is ANQGSEA. V shed 7 bases and J 6 bases; nucleotides not matched to a gene: 10. This CDR3 is built from 14 residues. The CDR3 bases are TGCAGCGCGGGACCGGGACTAGCTGTCAATGAGCAGTTCTTC. It codes for CSAGPGLAVNEQFF.

The chain combines TRBV7-9 with TRBJ2-3; tentatively, D is TRBD2 (5 bases). CDR1 is SEHNR, CDR2 FQNEAQ, per germline (reference sequence). The CDR3 loop spans 18 amino acids. The V end lost 3 bases, the J end lost 0 bases, and 19 bases lay between the germline ends. DNA for the CDR3: TGTGCCAGCAGCTTCAGTCCCCTCGAGCGGATTAGCACAGATACGCAGTATTTT. Translated: CASSFSPLERISTDTQYF.

This chain joins TRBV11-2 and TRBJ2-5; TRBD1 agrees at 12 bases. J lost 4 bases, V lost 6 bases, and 9 bases had no gene match. This CDR3 region has 16 residues. Germline loops: CDR1 SGHAT, CDR2 FQNNGV. CDR3 nucleotides: TGTGCCAGCAGTTCGCCGGGACAGGGGGCGGGAGAGACCCAGTACTTC. Protein product: CASSSPGQGAGETQYF.

This clonotype was seen only a few times. The gene calls are TRBV5-1 and TRBJ2-4, with 7 bases aligning to TRBD1. Per the germline V gene, CDR1 is SGHRS and CDR2 is YFSETQ. With V trimmed by 4 bases and J by 5 bases, 6 bases remained unmatched. The CDR3 runs to 14 residues. The CDR3 protein is CASSATGDQNIQYF. The CDR3 region has the DNA TGCGCCAGCAGCGCAACAGGGGACCAAAACATTCAGTACTTC.

This clonotype appeared a few times. The V gene is TRBV5-1, the J gene TRBJ2-1, with TRBD2 matching over 10 bases. There are 15 residues in the CDR3. Germline V gives CDR1 SGHRS, CDR2 YFSETQ. V trimming: 4 bases; J trimming: 8 bases; junction bases outside the gene matches: 9. The DNA for the CDR3 is TGCGCCAGCAGCCCCGGGACTAGCGTTGGGGATGAGCAGTTCTTC. This gives the protein CASSPGTSVGDEQFF.

Of note for this clonotype: One end of the junction fails to match germline, which may point to a read error. The chain carries TRBV4-1 and TRBJ1-2, with D uncertain. This CDR3 comprises 16 residues. Germline loops: CDR1 MGHRA, CDR2 YSYEKL. CDR3 DNA sequence: TGCGCCAGCAGCCAAGATAGGGCGGGGTTTAACTATGACTACACCTTC. Translation gives CASSQDRAGFNYDYTF.